This TCR beta chain was retrieved from a study of T cell responses to AZD1222 COVID-19 vaccine. The table came from immunoSEQ multiplex PCR; TCRdb's copy has only in-frame clones and leaves some out. Of around 92,000 clones listed, over 75% are singletons. The CDR3 runs to 15 residues. Trimming left V 0 bases short and J 4 bases short, with 10 bases between. The germline gives CDR1 MGHRA, CDR2 YSYEKL. V gene TRBV4-1 combines with J gene TRBJ1-3; perhaps TRBD1 as D (5 bases). The receptor comes from an adult in good health. This specimen was peripheral blood, taken on day 0 of AZD1222 vaccination. CDR3 protein: CASSQEGTRGNTIYF. Here the CDR3 DNA reads TGCGCCAGCAGCCAAGAAGGGACGAGAGGAAACACCATATATTTT.